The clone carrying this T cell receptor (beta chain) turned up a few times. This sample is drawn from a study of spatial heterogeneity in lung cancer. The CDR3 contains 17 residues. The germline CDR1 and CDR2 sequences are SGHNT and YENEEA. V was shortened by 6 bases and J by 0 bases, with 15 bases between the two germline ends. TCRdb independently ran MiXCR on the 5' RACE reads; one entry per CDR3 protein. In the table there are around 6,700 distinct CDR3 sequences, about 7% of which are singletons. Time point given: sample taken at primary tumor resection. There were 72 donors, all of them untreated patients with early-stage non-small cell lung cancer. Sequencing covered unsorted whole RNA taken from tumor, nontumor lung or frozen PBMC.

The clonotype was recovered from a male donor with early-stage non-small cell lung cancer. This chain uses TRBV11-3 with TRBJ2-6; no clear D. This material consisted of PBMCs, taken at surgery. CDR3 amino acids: CASRGSSDASGANVLTF. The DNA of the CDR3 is TGTGCCAGCAGAGGATCTTCGGACGCCTCTGGGGCCAACGTCCTGACTTTC.